This TCR beta chain stems from a study of regulatory T cells in long-lasting Graves disease. The CDR3 sequence is 12 residues long. Trimming left V 7 bases short and J 9 bases short, with 16 bases between. Germline-derived CDR1 and CDR2 are SNHLY and FYNNEI. Construction of TCR beta libraries relied on iRepertoire HTBI primers and on Arm-PCR targeting CDR3 regions. MiXCR, applied by TCRdb to the multiplex PCR reads, yields one record per CDR3 protein. This sample has around 460,000 distinct CDR3 sequences, with approximately 23% found just once. Time point: persistent/refractory GD, antithyroid drugs over 5 years with positive TRAb. RNA extracted from PBMCs served as the sequencing template. Graves' disease diagnosis used American Thyroid Association guidelines. EDTA tubes received roughly 9.7 milliliters of drawn peripheral blood. Findings and caveats of the study: Owing to a sample size that was small, accuracy may have been reduced. TRBV28, TRBJ1-2 and TRBJ2-5 were favored in persistent disease.

Turning to this clonotype: The antigen is unknown. This may stem from a read error, because a much larger clone lies one nucleotide away.

This TCR came from a female donor with Graves disease. The sequencing here drew on peripheral blood mononuclear cells (PBMCs), taken when the disease was refractory, from a patient treated with antithyroid drugs. V is TRBV2 and J is TRBJ2-7; D call uncertain. CDR3 protein: CASTLFLRGQYF. DNA of the CDR3: TGTGCCAGCACCCTGTTCTTACGCGGGCAGTACTTC.